These T cell receptor beta chains were read from a single sample in a study of regulatory dendritic cells for organ transplantation. Sequencing used immunoSEQ multiplex PCR; TCRdb keeps in-frame clones, though not all of them. The sample yields around 29,000 clones, 82% seen once. The sequencing sample was made of naive CD8+ T cells from blood. These TCRs come from a human donor in good health. Both conserved end residues are part of each CDR3. The D gene is left open where the match is weak. Expanded clones are given a class, and other clones once, few, many or no size at all.

CDR3nt | CDR3aa | j_gene | abundance | v_gene | d_gene | len
TGTGCCAGCAGCCCCGGGACAGCTAACTATGGCTACACCTTC | CASSPGTANYGYTF | TRBJ1-2 | - | TRBV7-9 | TRBD1 | 14
TGCGCCAGCAGCCAGGGACAGAGATCCTACGAGCAGTACTTC | CASSQGQRSYEQYF | TRBJ2-7 | - | TRBV4-1 | TRBD1 | 14
TGTGCCAGCAGAGTCTACAGGGGTTCTGGAAACACCATATATTTT | CASRVYRGSGNTIYF | TRBJ1-3 | few | TRBV2 | TRBD1 | 15
TGCGCCAGCAGCTCACCAGGGGTTCAAGAGACCCAGTACTTC | CASSSPGVQETQYF | TRBJ2-5 | - | TRBV5-1 | - | 14
TGTGCCAGCGGGGGTACGGGGGGAAGACAAGAGACCCAGTACTTC | CASGGTGGRQETQYF | TRBJ2-5 | - | TRBV6-1 | TRBD2 | 15
TGTGCCAGCAGCGTAGCCCGCTCGGGCACAGATACGCAGTATTTT | CASSVARSGTDTQYF | TRBJ2-3 | - | TRBV9 | - | 15
TGCGCCAGCAGCTTGGTTTCCAGCGGGGGCGAGCAGTACTTC | CASSLVSSGGEQYF | TRBJ2-7 | few | TRBV5-1 | TRBD2 | 14
TGTGCCAGCAGCCACAGCAGACAGGGCGAGCAGTACTTC | CASSHSRQGEQYF | TRBJ2-7 | few | TRBV5-4 | TRBD1 | 13
TGTGCCAGCAGCTTAAGGCGTGCAGGGGCTGGAAACACCATATATTTT | CASSLRRAGAGNTIYF | TRBJ1-3 | - | TRBV7-9 | - | 16
TGTGCCAGCAGTTCCGGGACTAGCGGGGGGATTGAGCAGTTCTTC | CASSSGTSGGIEQFF | TRBJ2-1 | - | TRBV13 | TRBD2 | 15
TGTGCCAGCAGGGGGGGGCCCGGGACTGAAGCTTTCTTT | CASRGGPGTEAFF | TRBJ1-1 | few | TRBV2 | - | 13
TGTGCCAGCAGCTTATTGGGCGGACAGGGGGCGGCAGATACGCAGTATTTT | CASSLLGGQGAADTQYF | TRBJ2-3 | - | TRBV7-3 | TRBD1 | 17
TGTGCCAGCAGCTTGGTGGCAGGGGGATTCTACGAGCAGTACTTC | CASSLVAGGFYEQYF | TRBJ2-7 | - | TRBV5-6 | TRBD1 | 15
TGTGCCAGCAGTCATCGCGGTGAGCAGTTCTTC | CASSHRGEQFF | TRBJ2-1 | - | TRBV6-6 | - | 11
TGTGCCAGTAGTAGTTATAAACATAAGCCGACTTACGAGCAGTACTTC | CASSSYKHKPTYEQYF | TRBJ2-7 | - | TRBV19 | - | 16
TGTGCCTGGAGAGGCCGGGACACCCTTTACGAGCAGTACGAGCAGTACTTC | CAWRGRDTLYEQYEQYF | TRBJ2-7 | - | TRBV30 | - | 17
TGTGCCAGCAGCTGGACCGGGACAGGGTTCTACTTC | CASSWTGTGFYF | TRBJ2-7 | once | TRBV7-2 | TRBD1 | 12
TGTGCCATCAGTGAACAGGGGGCTTCTAGGGAGCTGTTTTTT | CAISEQGASRELFF | TRBJ2-2 | few | TRBV10-3 | TRBD1 | 14
TGTGCCAGCAGCCGATCGGGGGAGGGAGCCACTGAAGCTTTCTTT | CASSRSGEGATEAFF | TRBJ1-1 | - | TRBV21-1 | - | 15
TGTGCCAGCAGCAAAGAGTACCGACTGATCCAAGAGACCCAGTACTTC | CASSKEYRLIQETQYF | TRBJ2-5 | - | TRBV21-1 | - | 16
TGTGCCAGCAGTTTCCCGACAGGGAAGGGCACTGAAGCTTTCTTT | CASSFPTGKGTEAFF | TRBJ1-1 | - | TRBV6-1 | TRBD1 | 15
TGTGCCAGCAGGGGGGCAGGGTCGTTCACTGAAGCTTTCTTT | CASRGAGSFTEAFF | TRBJ1-1 | - | TRBV5-4 | - | 14
TGTGCCAGTAGTATCTATAGCGGAAATGAGCAGTTCTTC | CASSIYSGNEQFF | TRBJ2-1 | once | TRBV19 | - | 13
TGTGCCAGCAGCCTGGGGACATCCAACGAGCAGTACTTC | CASSLGTSNEQYF | TRBJ2-7 | - | TRBV9 | - | 13
TGTGCCAGCAGTCGGACAAGGAGCTCCTACGAGCAGTACTTC | CASSRTRSSYEQYF | TRBJ2-7 | - | TRBV6-1 | - | 14
TGTGCCAGCAGCTTCGGACAGATTCCCTACGAGCAGTACTTC | CASSFGQIPYEQYF | TRBJ2-7 | - | TRBV7-9 | - | 14
TGTGCCATCAGTCCGGGACAGGGCACCTATGGCTACACCTTC | CAISPGQGTYGYTF | TRBJ1-2 | few | TRBV10-3 | TRBD1 | 14
TGTGCCAGTAGTATAGATCACAGCCTATATCAGCCCCAGCATTTT | CASSIDHSLYQPQHF | TRBJ1-5 | - | TRBV19 | - | 15
TGTGCCAGCAGCGTAGCAGAGGAGGTGTACAATGAGCAGTTCTTC | CASSVAEEVYNEQFF | TRBJ2-1 | - | TRBV9 | - | 15
TGCGCCAGCAGCTATCCCGGGGAAGGGGCCAACGTCCTGACTTTC | CASSYPGEGANVLTF | TRBJ2-6 | - | TRBV5-1 | - | 15
TGTGCCAGCAGTGAACGGGACAAGGGTTCCTATAATTCACCCCTCCACTTT | CASSERDKGSYNSPLHF | TRBJ1-6 | - | TRBV6-1 | - | 17
TGTGCCACCAGCAGTAACAGGGCCCTGTCTGAAAAACTGTTTTTT | CATSSNRALSEKLFF | TRBJ1-4 | - | TRBV15 | - | 15
TGTGCCAGCAGTGAAAGGTTGGAGGGGAACCAGAGGAGTGGCTACACCTTC | CASSERLEGNQRSGYTF | TRBJ1-2 | - | TRBV6-1 | - | 17
TGTGCCAGCAGCTCCTTAGCGGGGGGGCGTGCAGATACGCAGTATTTT | CASSSLAGGRADTQYF | TRBJ2-3 | - | TRBV7-9 | TRBD2 | 16
TGTGCCAGCAGCCCCCGGGACAGGGACACCGGGGAGCTGTTTTTT | CASSPRDRDTGELFF | TRBJ2-2 | - | TRBV13 | TRBD1 | 15
TGTGCCAGCAGCCACGCGGCCAGCGGGGGGGCAAATGAGCAGTTCTTC | CASSHAASGGANEQFF | TRBJ2-1 | - | TRBV5-6 | TRBD2 | 16
TGTGCCAGCAGCGCGAACAGGGGAGACACTGAAGCTTTCTTT | CASSANRGDTEAFF | TRBJ1-1 | few | TRBV7-6 | TRBD1 | 14
TGTGCCAGAAGCTTGGAATCCCGGGACAGGAAATTCTACGAGCAGTACTTC | CARSLESRDRKFYEQYF | TRBJ2-7 | - | TRBV5-3 | TRBD1 | 17
TGCGCCAGCAGTTACCCGGGACAGGGGGACACCGGGGAGCTGTTTTTT | CASSYPGQGDTGELFF | TRBJ2-2 | - | TRBV5-1 | TRBD1 | 16
TGTGCCAGCAGCTTGTCTTCTTCACCCCTCCACTTT | CASSLSSSPLHF | TRBJ1-6 | - | TRBV5-6 | - | 12
TGTGCCAGCAGCTTGACAGGGATAACCTACAATGAGCAGTTCTTC | CASSLTGITYNEQFF | TRBJ2-1 | - | TRBV5-5 | - | 15
TGTGCCAGCAGTTTTGCAGGCTCCTACGAGCAGTACTTC | CASSFAGSYEQYF | TRBJ2-7 | - | TRBV27 | - | 13